The TCR beta chain under discussion was sequenced for a study of CD8 T cells in ankylosing spondylitis. This clonotype was detected ten times or more. MiXCR, applied by TCRdb to the 5' RACE reads, yields one record per CDR3 protein. The sample records more than 100,000 distinct CDR3 sequences, over 10% being singletons. V was trimmed by 4 bases and J by 2 bases, leaving 15 bases between them. Germline CDR1 and CDR2: WNHNN and SYGVQD (reference sequence). CDR3 length: 15 residues. The rearrangement joins TRBV10-1 to TRBJ2-7, with a tentative D call TRBD1 (6 bases). Sequencing used blood, either unsorted or a sorted T cell fraction (not recorded which). This sequence originates from a female donor with ankylosing spondylitis or in good health (not recorded which). DNA of the CDR3: TGCGCCAGCAGTGGGGCTGGGGGCGGACCCTACGAGCAGTACTTC. Amino acids: CASSGAGGGPYEQYF.